The rows below give T cell receptor beta chains drawn from one sample of a study of technical replicates of blood from a handful of donors. Profiled with immunoSEQ multiplex PCR; TCRdb holds only in-frame clones, not every one. The profile covers under 90,000 clones, with around 96% appearing a single time and around 0.2% taken by the ten largest. Sequencing was performed on T cells isolated from PBMCs. These receptors all come from a human donor in good health. Both conserved end residues are part of each CDR3. The order of the fields is V gene, CDR3 protein.

V gene: TRBV2; CDR3 protein: CASSVGRGQSYEQYF
V gene: TRBV19; CDR3 protein: CASRKEGAGANVLTF
V gene: TRBV6-4; CDR3 protein: CASSDSSGGQETQYF
V gene: TRBV5-4; CDR3 protein: CASSLTGSPYEQYF
V gene: TRBV7-9; CDR3 protein: CASSLGLGLNYEQYF
V gene: TRBV10-3; CDR3 protein: CAISEHRDYEQYF
V gene: TRBV30; CDR3 protein: CAWSSVRGWKAYNRYRDYEQYF
V gene: TRBV30; CDR3 protein: CAATGGITEAFF
V gene: TRBV28; CDR3 protein: CASSLLRVGGYTF
V gene: TRBV6-4; CDR3 protein: CASRQGAGANVLTF
V gene: TRBV30; CDR3 protein: CAWSGLTSGGPGDTQYF
V gene: TRBV9; CDR3 protein: CASSVELNQPQHF
V gene: TRBV6-5; CDR3 protein: CASSLDSQENTGELFF
V gene: TRBV7-3; CDR3 protein: CASSPRGGSARDEQFF
V gene: TRBV9; CDR3 protein: CASSSGGRVDTEAFF
V gene: TRBV6-6; CDR3 protein: CASSYSTQGDYGYTF
V gene: TRBV27; CDR3 protein: CASSLSRANTEAFF
V gene: TRBV6-5; CDR3 protein: CASSANLLDTQYF
V gene: TRBV7-2; CDR3 protein: CASSPGTSSTDTQYF
V gene: TRBV4-1; CDR3 protein: CASSQEGTGYTEAFF
V gene: TRBV4-1; CDR3 protein: CASSLTPGGGNQPQHF
V gene: TRBV29-1; CDR3 protein: CSVVTGGYTF
V gene: TRBV19; CDR3 protein: CASSIYRDAWRQPQHF
V gene: TRBV5-1; CDR3 protein: CASSSTGVGEKLFF
V gene: TRBV5-1; CDR3 protein: CASSLGPEAGARFEQFF
V gene: TRBV5-1; CDR3 protein: CASSLVAGVGDTQYF
V gene: TRBV11-3; CDR3 protein: CASSLGRGRLETQYF
V gene: TRBV2; CDR3 protein: CASRGGRVRNQPQHF
V gene: TRBV5-1; CDR3 protein: CASSLEGAWTEAFF
V gene: TRBV5-1; CDR3 protein: CASSLPGMYEQYF
V gene: TRBV28; CDR3 protein: CASSLWTGERNIQYF
V gene: TRBV6-6; CDR3 protein: CASRTSWETQYF
V gene: TRBV7-8; CDR3 protein: CASSLGAGGPYEQYF
V gene: TRBV7-6; CDR3 protein: CASSPGGGGADTQYF
V gene: TRBV5-1; CDR3 protein: CASSLATVNTEAFF
V gene: TRBV5-1; CDR3 protein: CASSLPQGNTGELFF
V gene: TRBV7-8; CDR3 protein: CASSPTVNTEAFF
V gene: TRBV6-6; CDR3 protein: CASSGGVNEQYF
V gene: TRBV2; CDR3 protein: CASSEPSGRASGELFF
V gene: TRBV11-2; CDR3 protein: CASSFNPGREKLFF
V gene: TRBV19; CDR3 protein: CATGAEYSNQPQHF